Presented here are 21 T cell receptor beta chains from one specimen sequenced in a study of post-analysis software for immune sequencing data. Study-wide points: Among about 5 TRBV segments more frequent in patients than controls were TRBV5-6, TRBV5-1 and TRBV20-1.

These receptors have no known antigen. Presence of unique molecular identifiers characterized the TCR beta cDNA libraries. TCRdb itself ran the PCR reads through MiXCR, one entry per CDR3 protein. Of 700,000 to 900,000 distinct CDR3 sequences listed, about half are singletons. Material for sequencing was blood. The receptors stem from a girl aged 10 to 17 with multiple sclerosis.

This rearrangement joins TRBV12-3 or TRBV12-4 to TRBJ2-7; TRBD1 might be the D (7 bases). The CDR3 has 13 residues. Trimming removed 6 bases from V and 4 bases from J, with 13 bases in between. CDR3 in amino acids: CASSLTGRYEQYF. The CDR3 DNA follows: TGTGCCAGCAGCCTGACAGGGAGGTACGAGCAGTACTTC.

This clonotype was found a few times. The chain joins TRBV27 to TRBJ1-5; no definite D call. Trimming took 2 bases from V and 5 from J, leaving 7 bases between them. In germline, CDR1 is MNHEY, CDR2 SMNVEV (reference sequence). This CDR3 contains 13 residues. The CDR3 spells CASSLRSYQPQHF. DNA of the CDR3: TGTGCCAGCAGTTTAAGGTCGTATCAGCCCCAGCATTTT.

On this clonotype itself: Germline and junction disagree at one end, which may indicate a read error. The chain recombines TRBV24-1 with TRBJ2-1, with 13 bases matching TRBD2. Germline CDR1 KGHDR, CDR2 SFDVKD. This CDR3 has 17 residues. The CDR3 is CAASDRTSGSGYNEQFF. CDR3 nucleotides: TGTGCCGCCAGTGATCGGACTAGCGGGAGCGGCTACAATGAGCAGTTCTTC.

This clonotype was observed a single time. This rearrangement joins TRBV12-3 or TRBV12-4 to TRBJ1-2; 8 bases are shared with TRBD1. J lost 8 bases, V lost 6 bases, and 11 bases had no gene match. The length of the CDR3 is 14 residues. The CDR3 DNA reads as TGTGCCAGCAGCCCGTCAGGGGGCCAAGAGGGCTACACCTTC. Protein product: CASSPSGGQEGYTF.

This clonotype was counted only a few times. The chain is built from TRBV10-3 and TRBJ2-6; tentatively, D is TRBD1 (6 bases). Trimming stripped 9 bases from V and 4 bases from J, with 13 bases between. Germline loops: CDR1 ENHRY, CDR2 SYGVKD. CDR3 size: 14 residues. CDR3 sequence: CAIQPGVGANVLTF. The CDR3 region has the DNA TGTGCCATACAGCCAGGGGTCGGGGCCAACGTCCTGACTTTC.

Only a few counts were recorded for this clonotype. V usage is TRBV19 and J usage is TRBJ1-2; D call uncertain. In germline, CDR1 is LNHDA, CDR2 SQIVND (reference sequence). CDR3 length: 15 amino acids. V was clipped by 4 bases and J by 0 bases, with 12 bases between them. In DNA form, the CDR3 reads TGTGCCAGTAGTAGGCGACAAGCCCCTAACTATGGCTACACCTTC. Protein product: CASSRRQAPNYGYTF.

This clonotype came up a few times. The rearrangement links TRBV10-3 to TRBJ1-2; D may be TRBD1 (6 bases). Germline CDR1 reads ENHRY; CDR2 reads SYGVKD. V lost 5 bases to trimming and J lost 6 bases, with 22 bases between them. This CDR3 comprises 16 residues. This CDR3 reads CAISSQPKDRSDGYTF. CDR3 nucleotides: TGTGCCATCAGTTCCCAACCGAAGGACAGAAGCGATGGCTACACCTTC.

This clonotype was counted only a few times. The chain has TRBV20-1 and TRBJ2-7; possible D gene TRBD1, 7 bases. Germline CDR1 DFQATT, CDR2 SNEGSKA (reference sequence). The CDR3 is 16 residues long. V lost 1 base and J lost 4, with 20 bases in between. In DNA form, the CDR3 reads TGCAGTGCTAGAGTGGGCCGGGGGATGACAGGGTACGAGCAGTACTTC. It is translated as CSARVGRGMTGYEQYF.

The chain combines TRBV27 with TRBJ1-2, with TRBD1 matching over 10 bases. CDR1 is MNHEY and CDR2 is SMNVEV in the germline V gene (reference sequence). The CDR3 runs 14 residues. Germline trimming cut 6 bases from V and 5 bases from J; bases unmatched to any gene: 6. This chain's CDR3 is CASRGGQGPYGYTF. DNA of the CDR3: TGTGCCAGCAGAGGGGGACAGGGGCCTTATGGCTACACCTTC.

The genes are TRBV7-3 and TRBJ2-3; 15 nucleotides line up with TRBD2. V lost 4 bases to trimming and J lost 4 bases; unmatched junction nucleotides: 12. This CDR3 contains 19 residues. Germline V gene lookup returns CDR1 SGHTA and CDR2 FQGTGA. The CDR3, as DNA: TGTGCCAGCAGCTACCCGCCCGGGACTAGCGGGAGGCACCCAGATACGCAGTATTTT. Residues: CASSYPPGTSGRHPDTQYF.

The CDR3 spells CASSPRDRGIYGYTF. The CDR3 DNA follows: TGTGCCAGCAGCCCACGGGACAGGGGGATTTACGGCTACACCTTC. V is TRBV7-2 and J is TRBJ1-2; TRBD1 matches 11 bases. The CDR3 is made up of 15 amino acids. CDR1 and CDR2 (germline): SGHTA, FQGNSA. J lost 8 bases, V lost 5 bases, and 10 bases had no gene match.

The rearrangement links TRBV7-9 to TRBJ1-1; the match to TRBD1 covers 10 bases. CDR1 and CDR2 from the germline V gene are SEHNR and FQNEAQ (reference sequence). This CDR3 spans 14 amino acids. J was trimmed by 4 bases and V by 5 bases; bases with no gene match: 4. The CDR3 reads CASSNRDRGTEAFF. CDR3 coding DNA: TGTGCCAGCAGCAACCGGGACAGGGGCACTGAAGCTTTCTTT.

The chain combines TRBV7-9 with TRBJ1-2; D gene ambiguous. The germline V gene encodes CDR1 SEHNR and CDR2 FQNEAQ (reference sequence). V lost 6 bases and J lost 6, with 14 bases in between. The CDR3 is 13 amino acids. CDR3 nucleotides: TGTGCCAGCAGGGGCCGGGAGTGGGATGGCTACACCTTC. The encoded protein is CASRGREWDGYTF.

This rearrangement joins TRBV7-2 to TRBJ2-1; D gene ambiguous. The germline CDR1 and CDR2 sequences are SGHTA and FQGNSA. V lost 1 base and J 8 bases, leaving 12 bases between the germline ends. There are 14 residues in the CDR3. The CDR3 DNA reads TGTGCCAGCAGCTTAGTGGTCAATAGAGATGAGCAGTTCTTC. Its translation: CASSLVVNRDEQFF.

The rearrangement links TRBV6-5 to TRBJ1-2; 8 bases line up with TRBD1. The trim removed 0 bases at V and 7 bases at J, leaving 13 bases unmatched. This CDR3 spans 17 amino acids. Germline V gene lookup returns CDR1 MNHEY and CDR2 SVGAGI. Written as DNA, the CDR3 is TGTGCCAGCAGTTACTCTTGGTCAGGGGGCGCTTCTAGTGGCTACACCTTC. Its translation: CASSYSWSGGASSGYTF.

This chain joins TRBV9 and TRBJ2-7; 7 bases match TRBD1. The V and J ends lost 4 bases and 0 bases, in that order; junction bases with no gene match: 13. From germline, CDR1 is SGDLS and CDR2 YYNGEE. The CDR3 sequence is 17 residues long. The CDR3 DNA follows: TGTGCCAGCAGCCCCCTGACCGGGGACAGCCCCTCCTACGAGCAGTACTTC. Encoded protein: CASSPLTGDSPSYEQYF.

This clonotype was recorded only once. This CDR3 reads CASSYSLGVDSYNEQFF. The CDR3 region has the DNA TGTGCCAGCAGTTACTCGCTCGGGGTCGACTCCTACAATGAGCAGTTCTTC. The V gene is TRBV6-2 or TRBV6-3, the J gene TRBJ2-1, with D possibly being TRBD2 (5 bases). Trimming took off 0 bases at V and 0 bases at J, with 12 bases between the two ends. Germline loops: CDR1 MNHEY, CDR2 SVGEGT. The CDR3 is 17 residues long.

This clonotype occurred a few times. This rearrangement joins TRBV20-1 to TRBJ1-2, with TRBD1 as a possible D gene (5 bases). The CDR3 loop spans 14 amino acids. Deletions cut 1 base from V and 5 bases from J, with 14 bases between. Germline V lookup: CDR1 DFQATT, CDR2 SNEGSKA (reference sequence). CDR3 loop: CSARVEGRSYGYTF. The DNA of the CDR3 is TGCAGTGCTAGAGTTGAGGGGAGGTCGTATGGCTACACCTTC.

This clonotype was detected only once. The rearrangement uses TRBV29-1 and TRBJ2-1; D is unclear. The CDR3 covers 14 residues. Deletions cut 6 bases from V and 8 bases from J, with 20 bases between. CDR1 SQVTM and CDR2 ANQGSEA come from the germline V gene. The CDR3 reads CSVVRLKKYDEQFF. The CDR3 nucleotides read TGCAGCGTCGTCCGACTCAAGAAATACGATGAGCAGTTCTTC.

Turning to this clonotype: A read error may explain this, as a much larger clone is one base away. CDR3 region: CSVEDPLAFRGNEQYF. CDR3 DNA: TGCAGCGTTGAAGATCCCCTCGCCTTCCGGGGCAATGAGCAGTACTTC. This rearrangement joins TRBV29-1 to TRBJ2-5; D tentatively reads TRBD1 or TRBD2 (5 bases each). The CDR3 extends over 16 amino acids. V was clipped by 0 bases and J by 11 bases, with 25 bases between them. Looked up from germline, CDR1 is SQVTM and CDR2 is ANQGSEA.

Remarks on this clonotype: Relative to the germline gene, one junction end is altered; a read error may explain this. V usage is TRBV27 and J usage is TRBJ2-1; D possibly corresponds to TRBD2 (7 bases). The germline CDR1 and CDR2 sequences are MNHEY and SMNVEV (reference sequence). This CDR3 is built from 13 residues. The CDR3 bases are TGTGCCAGCAGTCTCAGGGGAGGGGATGAGCAGGTCTTC. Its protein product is CASSLRGGDEQVF.